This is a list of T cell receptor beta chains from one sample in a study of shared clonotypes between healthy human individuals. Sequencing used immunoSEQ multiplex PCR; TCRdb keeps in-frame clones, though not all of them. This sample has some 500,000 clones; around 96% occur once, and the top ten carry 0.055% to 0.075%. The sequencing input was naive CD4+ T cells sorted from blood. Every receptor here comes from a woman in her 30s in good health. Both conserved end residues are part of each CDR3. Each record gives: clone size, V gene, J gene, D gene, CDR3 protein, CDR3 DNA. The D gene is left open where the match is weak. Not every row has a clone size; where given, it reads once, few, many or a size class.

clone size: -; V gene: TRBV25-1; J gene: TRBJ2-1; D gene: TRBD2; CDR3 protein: CASSEFVGRMYEQFF; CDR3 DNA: TGTGCCAGCAGTGAATTTGTCGGGAGGATGTATGAGCAGTTCTTC
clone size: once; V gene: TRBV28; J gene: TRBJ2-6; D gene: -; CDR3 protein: CASSYQRSGANVLTF; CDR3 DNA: TGTGCCAGCAGTTACCAGAGATCTGGGGCCAACGTCCTGACTTTC
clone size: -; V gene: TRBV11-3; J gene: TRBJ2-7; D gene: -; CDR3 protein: CASSLSIGGEQYF; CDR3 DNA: TGTGCCAGCAGCTTAAGTATAGGGGGCGAGCAGTACTTC
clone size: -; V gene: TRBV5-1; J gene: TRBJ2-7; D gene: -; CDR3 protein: CASSLTSAVYEQYF; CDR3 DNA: TGCGCCAGCAGCTTGACTTCGGCCGTCTACGAGCAGTACTTC
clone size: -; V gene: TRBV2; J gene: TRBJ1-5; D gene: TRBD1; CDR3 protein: CASSGQGLDNQPQHF; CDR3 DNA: TGTGCCAGCAGTGGACAGGGCCTTGACAATCAGCCCCAGCATTTT
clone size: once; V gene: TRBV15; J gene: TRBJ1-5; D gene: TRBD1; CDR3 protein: CATSKPRDRGLQPQHF; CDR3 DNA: TGTGCCACCAGCAAACCGCGGGACAGGGGGCTTCAGCCCCAGCATTTT
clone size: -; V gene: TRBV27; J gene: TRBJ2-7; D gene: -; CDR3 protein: CASSLMGRSNEQYF; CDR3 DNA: TGTGCCAGCAGTTTAATGGGTCGGTCTAACGAGCAGTACTTC
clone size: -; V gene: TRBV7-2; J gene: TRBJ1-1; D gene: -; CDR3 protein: CASSLVGWATEAFF; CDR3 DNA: TGTGCCAGCAGCTTAGTAGGTTGGGCCACTGAAGCTTTCTTT
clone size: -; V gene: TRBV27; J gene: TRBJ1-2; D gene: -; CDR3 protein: CASSFGANYGYTF; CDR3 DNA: TGTGCCAGCAGTTTTGGGGCTAACTATGGCTACACCTTC
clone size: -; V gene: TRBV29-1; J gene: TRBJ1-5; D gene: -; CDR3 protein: CSVGGVGGNQPQHF; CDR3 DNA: TGCAGCGTTGGCGGGGTAGGTGGCAATCAGCCCCAGCATTTT
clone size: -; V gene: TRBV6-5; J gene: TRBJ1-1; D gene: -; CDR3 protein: CASSGQLNTEAFF; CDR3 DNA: TGTGCCAGCAGCGGACAGTTGAACACTGAAGCTTTCTTT
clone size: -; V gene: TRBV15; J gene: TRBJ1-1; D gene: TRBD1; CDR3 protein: CATSSRQGGGGTEAFF; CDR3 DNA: TGTGCCACCAGCAGTCGACAGGGCGGCGGGGGCACTGAAGCTTTCTTT
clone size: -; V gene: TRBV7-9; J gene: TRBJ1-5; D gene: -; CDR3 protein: CASSRGTQPQHF; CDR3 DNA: TGTGCCAGCAGTAGGGGTACTCAGCCCCAGCATTTT
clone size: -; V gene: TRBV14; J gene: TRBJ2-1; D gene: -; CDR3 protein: CASSRLIVGEQFF; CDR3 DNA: TGTGCCAGCAGCCGACTCATAGTAGGTGAGCAGTTCTTC
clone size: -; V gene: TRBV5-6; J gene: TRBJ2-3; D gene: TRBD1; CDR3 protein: CASSLRSGTGRLTDTQYF; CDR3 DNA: TGTGCCAGCAGCTTGAGATCCGGGACAGGGAGGTTGACAGATACGCAGTATTTT
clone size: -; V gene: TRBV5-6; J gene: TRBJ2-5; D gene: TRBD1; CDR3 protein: CASSPGQAEETQYF; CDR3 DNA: TGTGCCAGCAGCCCGGGACAGGCAGAGGAGACCCAGTACTTC
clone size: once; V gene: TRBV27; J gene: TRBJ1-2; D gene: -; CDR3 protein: CASSWEDSNVDYGYTF; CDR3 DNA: TGTGCCAGCAGTTGGGAAGACTCAAACGTGGACTATGGCTACACCTTC
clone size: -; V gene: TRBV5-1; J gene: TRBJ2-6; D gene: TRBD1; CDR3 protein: CASSLSGQVISGANVLTF; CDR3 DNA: TGCGCCAGCAGCTTGTCGGGACAGGTGATCTCTGGGGCCAACGTCCTGACTTTC
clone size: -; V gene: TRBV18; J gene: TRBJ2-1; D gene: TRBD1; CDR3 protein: CASSQGAPNEQFF; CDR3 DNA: TGTGCCAGCTCACAGGGGGCGCCCAATGAGCAGTTCTTC
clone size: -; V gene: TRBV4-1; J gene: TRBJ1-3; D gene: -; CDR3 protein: CASSQAGPRNTIYF; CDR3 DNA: TGCGCCAGCAGCCAAGCGGGCCCCCGAAACACCATATATTTT
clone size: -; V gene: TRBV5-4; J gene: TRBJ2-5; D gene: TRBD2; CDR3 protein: CASSLGLAGPYQETQYF; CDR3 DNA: TGTGCCAGCAGCCTGGGACTAGCGGGTCCATACCAAGAGACCCAGTACTTC
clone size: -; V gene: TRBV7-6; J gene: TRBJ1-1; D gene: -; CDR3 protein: CASSYWGGLAFF; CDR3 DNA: TGTGCCAGCAGCTATTGGGGGGGTTTGGCTTTCTTT
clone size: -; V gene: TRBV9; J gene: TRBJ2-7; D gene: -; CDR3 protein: CASSDGPGWGTYEQYF; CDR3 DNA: TGTGCCAGCAGCGACGGCCCAGGGTGGGGAACCTACGAGCAGTACTTC
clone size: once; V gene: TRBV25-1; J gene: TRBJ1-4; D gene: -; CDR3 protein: CASSVGYEKLFF; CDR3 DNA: TGTGCCAGCAGTGTGGGCTATGAAAAACTGTTTTTT
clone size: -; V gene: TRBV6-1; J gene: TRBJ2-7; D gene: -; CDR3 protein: CASREHYEQYF; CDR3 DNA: TGTGCCAGCAGGGAACACTACGAGCAGTACTTC
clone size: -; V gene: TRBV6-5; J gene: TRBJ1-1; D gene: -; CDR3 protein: CASRMHKNTEAFF; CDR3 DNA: TGTGCCAGCAGAATGCACAAGAACACTGAAGCTTTCTTT
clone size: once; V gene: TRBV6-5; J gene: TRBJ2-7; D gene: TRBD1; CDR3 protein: CASSYAGQGAYEQYF; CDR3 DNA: TGTGCCAGCAGTTACGCCGGACAGGGGGCTTACGAGCAGTACTTC
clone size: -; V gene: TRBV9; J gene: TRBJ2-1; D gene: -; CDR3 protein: CASSVVPNYNEQFF; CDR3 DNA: TGTGCCAGCAGCGTAGTCCCAAATTACAATGAGCAGTTCTTC
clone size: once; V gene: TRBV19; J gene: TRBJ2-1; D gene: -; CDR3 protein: CASSIVGFAYNEQFF; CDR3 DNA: TGTGCCAGTAGTATAGTAGGGTTCGCCTACAATGAGCAGTTCTTC
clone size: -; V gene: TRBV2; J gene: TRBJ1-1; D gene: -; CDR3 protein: CASSEQKVTEAFF; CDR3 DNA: TGTGCCAGCAGTGAACAGAAAGTCACTGAAGCTTTCTTT
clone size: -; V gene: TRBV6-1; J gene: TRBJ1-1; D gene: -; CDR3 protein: CASSENGVRLGTSNTEAFF; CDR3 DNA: TGTGCCAGCAGTGAAAATGGCGTGCGATTAGGGACATCAAACACTGAAGCTTTCTTT
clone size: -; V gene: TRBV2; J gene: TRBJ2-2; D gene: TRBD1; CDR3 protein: CASSGTGATGELFF; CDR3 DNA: TGTGCCAGCAGTGGGACAGGGGCCACCGGGGAGCTGTTTTTT
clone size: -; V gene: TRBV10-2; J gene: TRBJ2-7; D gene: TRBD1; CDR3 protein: CASTDTGGSYEQYF; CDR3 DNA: TGCGCCAGCACCGACACAGGGGGCTCTTACGAGCAGTACTTC
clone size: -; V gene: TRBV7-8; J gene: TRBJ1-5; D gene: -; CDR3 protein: CASSLTANQPQHF; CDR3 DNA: TGTGCCAGCAGCTTGACTGCTAATCAGCCCCAGCATTTT
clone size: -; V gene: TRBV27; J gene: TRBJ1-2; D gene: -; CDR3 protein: CATKPQGENYGYTF; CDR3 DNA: TGTGCCACCAAACCACAGGGAGAGAACTATGGCTACACCTTC
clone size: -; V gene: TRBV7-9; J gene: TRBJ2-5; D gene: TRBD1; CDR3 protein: CASSSPGTGGSKTQYF; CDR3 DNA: TGTGCCAGCAGCTCACCCGGGACAGGGGGTAGTAAGACCCAGTACTTC
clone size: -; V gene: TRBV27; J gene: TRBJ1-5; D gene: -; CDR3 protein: CASGKTMSTAQHF; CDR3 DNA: TGTGCCAGCGGAAAAACAATGTCGACGGCCCAGCATTTT
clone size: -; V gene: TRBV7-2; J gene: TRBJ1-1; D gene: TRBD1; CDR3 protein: CASSDSRQGNTEAFF; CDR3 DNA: TGTGCCAGCAGCGACTCGCGACAGGGCAACACTGAAGCTTTCTTT
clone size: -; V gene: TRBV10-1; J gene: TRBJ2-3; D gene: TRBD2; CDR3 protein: CASSEPTSIAGVADTQYF; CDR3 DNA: TGCGCCAGCAGTGAGCCGACGTCAATAGCGGGAGTGGCAGATACGCAGTATTTT
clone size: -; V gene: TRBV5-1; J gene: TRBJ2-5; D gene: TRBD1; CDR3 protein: CASIRQGQETQYF; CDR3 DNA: TGCGCCAGCATAAGACAGGGCCAAGAGACCCAGTACTTC
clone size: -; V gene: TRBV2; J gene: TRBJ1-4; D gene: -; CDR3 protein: CASRRGRTATNEKLFF; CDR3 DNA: TGTGCCAGCAGACGGGGACGGACTGCAACTAATGAAAAACTGTTTTTT
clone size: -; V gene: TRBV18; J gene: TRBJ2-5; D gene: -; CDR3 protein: CASSPPTDQETQYF; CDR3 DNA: TGTGCCAGCTCACCACCGACAGATCAAGAGACCCAGTACTTC
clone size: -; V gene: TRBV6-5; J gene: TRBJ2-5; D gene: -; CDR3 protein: CASGRDFNQETQYF; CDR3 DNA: TGTGCCAGCGGCCGGGACTTTAACCAAGAGACCCAGTACTTC
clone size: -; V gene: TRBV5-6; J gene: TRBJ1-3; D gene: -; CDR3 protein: CASSWDRFSGNTIYF; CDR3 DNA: TGTGCCAGCAGCTGGGACCGCTTCTCTGGAAACACCATATATTTT
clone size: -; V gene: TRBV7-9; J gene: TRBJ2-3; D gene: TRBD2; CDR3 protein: CASRSSGSTDTQYF; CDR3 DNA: TGTGCCAGCCGGTCCAGCGGGAGTACAGATACGCAGTATTTT
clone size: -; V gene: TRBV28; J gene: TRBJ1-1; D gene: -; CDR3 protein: CASSFGIGTTFF; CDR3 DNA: -
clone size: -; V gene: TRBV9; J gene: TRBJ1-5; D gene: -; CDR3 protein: CASSVGQGIDQPQHF; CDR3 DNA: TGTGCCAGCAGCGTAGGCCAGGGGATCGATCAGCCCCAGCATTTT
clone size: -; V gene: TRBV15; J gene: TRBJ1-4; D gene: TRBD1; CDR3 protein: CATSSLGQSKEKLFF; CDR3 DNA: TGTGCCACCAGCAGTTTGGGACAGAGTAAGGAAAAACTGTTTTTT
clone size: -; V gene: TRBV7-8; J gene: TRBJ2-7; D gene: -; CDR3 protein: CASSFYLTDTWAREQYF; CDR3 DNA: TGTGCCAGCAGCTTTTACCTTACCGACACTTGGGCCAGGGAGCAGTACTTC
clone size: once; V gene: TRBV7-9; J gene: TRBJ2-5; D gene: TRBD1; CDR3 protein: CASSVPGQGAIWQETQYF; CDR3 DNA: TGTGCCAGCAGCGTCCCGGGACAGGGGGCCATATGGCAAGAGACCCAGTACTTC
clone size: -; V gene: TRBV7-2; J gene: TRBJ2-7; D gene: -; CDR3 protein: CASSLAGDPTSYEQYF; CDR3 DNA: TGTGCCAGCAGCTTAGCGGGGGACCCGACCTCCTACGAGCAGTACTTC
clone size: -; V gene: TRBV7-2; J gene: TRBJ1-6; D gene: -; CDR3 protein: CASNPPLHF; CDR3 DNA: TGTGCCAGCAACCCCCCCCTCCACTTT
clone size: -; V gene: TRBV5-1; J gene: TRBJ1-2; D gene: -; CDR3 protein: CASSLIGSIIDYTF; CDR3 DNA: TGCGCCAGCAGCTTGATTGGGTCCATTATTGACTACACCTTC
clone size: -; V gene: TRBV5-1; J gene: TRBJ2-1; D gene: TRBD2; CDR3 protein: CASSFRTSGSNNEQFF; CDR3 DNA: TGCGCCAGCAGCTTTAGGACTAGCGGGAGTAACAATGAGCAGTTCTTC
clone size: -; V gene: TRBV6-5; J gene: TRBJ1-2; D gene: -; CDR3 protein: CASSNPPWGDYGYTF; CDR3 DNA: TGTGCCAGCAGTAACCCCCCTTGGGGAGACTATGGCTACACCTTC
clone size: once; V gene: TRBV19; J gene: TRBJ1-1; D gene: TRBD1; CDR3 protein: CASNSPDRGGGGTEAFF; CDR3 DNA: TGTGCCAGTAACTCTCCGGACAGGGGAGGGGGTGGCACTGAAGCTTTCTTT
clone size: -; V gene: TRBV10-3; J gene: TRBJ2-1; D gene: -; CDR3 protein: CAISPQESSYNEQFF; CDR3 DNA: TGTGCCATCAGTCCTCAGGAGAGCTCCTACAATGAGCAGTTCTTC
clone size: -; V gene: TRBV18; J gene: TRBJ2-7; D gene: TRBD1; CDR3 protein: CASSPTPGDREYEQYF; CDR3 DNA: TGTGCCAGCTCACCAACCCCCGGGGACAGGGAATACGAGCAGTACTTC
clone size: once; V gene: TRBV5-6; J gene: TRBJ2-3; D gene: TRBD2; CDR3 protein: CASSQLAGVQYF; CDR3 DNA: TGTGCCAGCAGTCAATTAGCGGGAGTGCAGTATTTT
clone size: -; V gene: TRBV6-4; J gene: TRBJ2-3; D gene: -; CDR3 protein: CASSDSSSGTDTQYF; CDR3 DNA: TGTGCCAGCAGTGACTCGTCTAGCGGCACAGATACGCAGTATTTT